One T cell receptor beta chain is described in this entry. The table lists this clonotype with many counts. The antigen it recognizes is unknown. The sample holds no much larger clone one base away, and base qualities are not on file. The CDR3 goes from the cysteine to the phenylalanine over 15 residues. Kept here is only the CDR3 DNA, which spans 45 bases and is read in frame from base 1. Taken from the germline V gene, the CDR1 and CDR2 loops are SGHVS and FQNEAQ. Germline trimming amounts to 5 bases on V and 4 bases on J, with 5 as the count of junction bases outside the gene matches. The data were taken from a study of T cells after yellow fever vaccination (dated by TCRdb to the late 2010s). Regarding the complete study: The SMART-Seq v4 Ultra Low Input RNA kit was used to prepare libraries from fractions with low cell numbers. Bulk TCR alpha and beta repertoires were sequenced longitudinally to track T-cell clones before and after primary and booster YFV17D yellow fever vaccination. Two healthy male donors, one aged 18 to 29 and one aged 30 to 40 years, were included in the cohort. Blood was drawn at multiple timepoints before and after primary and secondary immunization, with bulk PBMC replicates and cell subsets isolated.

The sample's treatment or condition label, decoded: live attenuated yellow fever vaccine strain. A standard Ficoll-Paque protocol was used to isolate PBMCs from peripheral blood. Dynabeads CD4 and CD8 positive selection kits were used to isolate CD4 and CD8 T-cell fractions. TriZol was used to extract RNA from bulk PBMCs, CD4 and CD8 fractions, and dextramer-positive and dextramer-negative fractions. TCR cDNA was synthesized by 5'RACE template switching, which introduced a universal primer site and unique molecular identifiers. Priming of cDNA synthesis was performed from both the TCR alpha and TCR beta constant segments. Library amplification involved two PCR steps, and the second step added sample barcodes and sequencing adapters. Libraries were sequenced on Illumina HiSeq 2500 (2x100 bp) or NovaSeq (2x150 bp). In the original analysis: MIGEC handled demultiplexing of reads and collapsing into UMI consensus sequences, while MiXCR performed V(D)J alignment. Clonotypes responding to the vaccine were identified with edgeR on replicate PBMC samples, with the criteria of FDR below 0.01 and a log2 fold change above 5 up to day 15. Each bulk clonotype was labeled CD4 or CD8 based on which sequenced repertoire, CD4 or CD8, contained the clonotype at higher abundance. Clones were called with MiXCR by TCRdb after fastp trimmed the public reads at Q25, and only in-frame beta chains were retained. Each record represents a unique CDR3 protein, reported with the most common genes and DNA among its rows. TCRdb assigned the V and J calls; the authors' analysis was not used. The sample table holds 68,000 or so distinct CDR3 sequences, of which over 6% were seen once. The top ten clones comprise 30% to 45% of the sample.

The paper as a whole reports these results and caveats: Because abundant contaminating clonotypes from the bulk population could be contained in FACS-sorted repertoires, computational filtering was required. Most clones expanded after primary vaccination (roughly 96% of CD4 and roughly 90% of CD8) were re-detected after the booster, suggesting that broad memory maintenance occurred. A small share of clonotypes was detected in both CD4 and CD8 compartments, with the overlap likely arising from convergent recombination. Because the study included only a couple of donors, the extent to which the findings can be generalized is limited. The secondary T-cell response was found to be weaker but faster than the primary response, with a peak reached on day 5 rather than on day 15.

The rearrangement combines TRBV7-8 with TRBJ2-2; 9 middle bases align to TRBD1. The source was CD8+ T cells sorted from PBMCs, collected more than 40 days after the first yellow fever vaccination. The receptor's source is a man younger than 35 who received the YFV17D yellow fever vaccine. The CDR3 loop reads CASSLRDRVTGELFF. The DNA reads as follows: TGTGCCAGCAGCCTCCGGGACAGGGTCACCGGGGAGCTGTTTTTT. The variable domain in full, with residues beyond the CDR3 obtained from the reference TRBV7-8 and TRBJ2-2 genes, is GAGVSQSPRYKVAKRGQDVALRCDPISGHVSLFWYQQALGQGPEFLTYFQNEAQLDKSGLPSDRFFAERPEGSVSTLKIQRTQQEDSAVYLCASSLRDRVTGELFFGEGSRLTVL.